The clone carrying this T cell receptor (beta chain) was seen just once. The sample comes from a study of blood T cell repertoires in COVID-19. As for the study in general: PBMCs, B-cell-depleted T cells, or T cells were the source of the cDNA or gDNA that made up the material.

Authors' processing steps: Reference gene primers were amplified, and this amplification served to estimate nucleated cell counts. TCRdb's copy holds only in-frame clones and misses some; the assay was immunoSEQ multiplex PCR. For V, J and clone size, that table is used; D and trimming come from the DNA. The sample yields under 350,000 clones, about nine tenths seen once. Input material: peripheral blood. This TCR was sampled from a man aged 50 to 59 with acute or convalescent COVID-19.

The CDR3 sequence: CASSQSGQSATDTQYF. DNA for the CDR3: TGCGCCAGCAGTCAGTCCGGACAGTCGGCCACAGATACGCAGTATTTT. The chain couples TRBV5-1 to TRBJ2-3, with D maybe TRBD1 (6 bases). V gave up 5 bases and J gave up 2 bases, with 18 bases separating them. CDR3 length: 16 residues. Germline V lookup: CDR1 SGHRS, CDR2 YFSETQ.